These T cell receptor beta chains were read from a single sample in a study of blood T cell repertoires in COVID-19. Data came from immunoSEQ multiplex PCR; TCRdb stores just in-frame clones and leaves some out. The data show roughly 250,000 clones, about 89% seen once. Sequencing was carried out using PBMCs or T cells enriched from blood (not recorded which). The receptors here all came from a human donor in a cohort exposed to, infected with or recovered from COVID-19 (not recorded which). The donor label of this sample is uncertain. CDR3s include the opening cysteine and the closing phenylalanine or tryptophan. The order of the fields is D gene, J gene, V gene, CDR3 protein, CDR3 DNA. D genes are given only for firm matches.

d_call: NA
j_call: TRBJ2-1
v_call: TRBV5-4
cdr3_aa: CASSSLATGNNEQFF
cdr3_nt: TGTGCCAGCAGCTCCCTAGCGACCGGGAACAATGAGCAGTTCTTC

d_call: TRBD1
j_call: TRBJ1-2
v_call: TRBV4-1
cdr3_aa: CASSGTGGHGYTF
cdr3_nt: TGCGCCAGCTCCGGGACAGGGGGCCATGGCTACACCTTC

d_call: NA
j_call: TRBJ2-1
v_call: TRBV6-2/TRBV6-3
cdr3_aa: CASSYRGLSSNEQFF
cdr3_nt: TGTGCCAGCAGTTATCGAGGACTAAGTAGCAATGAGCAGTTCTTC

d_call: NA
j_call: TRBJ2-5
v_call: TRBV11-3
cdr3_aa: CASSLGGVGETQYF
cdr3_nt: TGTGCCAGCAGCTTAGGTGGTGTCGGGGAGACCCAGTACTTC

d_call: NA
j_call: TRBJ2-2
v_call: TRBV19
cdr3_aa: CASEVAQNTGELFF
cdr3_nt: TGTGCCAGTGAAGTAGCACAGAACACCGGGGAGCTGTTTTTT

d_call: NA
j_call: TRBJ1-4
v_call: TRBV5-1
cdr3_aa: CASRIPLGGYATNEKLFF
cdr3_nt: TGCGCCAGCAGAATCCCTTTGGGCGGGTATGCAACTAATGAAAAACTGTTTTTT

d_call: NA
j_call: TRBJ2-3
v_call: TRBV29-1
cdr3_aa: CSAEDSSSTDTQYF
cdr3_nt: TGCAGCGCCGAGGACAGTTCTAGCACAGATACGCAGTATTTT

d_call: TRBD2
j_call: TRBJ2-5
v_call: TRBV5-6
cdr3_aa: CASSLAGGGETQYF
cdr3_nt: TGTGCCAGCAGCTTGGCCGGGGGAGGGGAGACCCAGTACTTC

d_call: NA
j_call: TRBJ2-5
v_call: TRBV9
cdr3_aa: CASSVGTQETQYF
cdr3_nt: TGTGCCAGCAGCGTAGGAACGCAGGAGACCCAGTACTTC

d_call: NA
j_call: TRBJ2-7
v_call: TRBV5-8
cdr3_aa: CASSLTGHHYEQYF
cdr3_nt: TGTGCCAGCAGCTTGACTGGACACCACTACGAGCAGTACTTC

d_call: NA
j_call: TRBJ1-1
v_call: TRBV18
cdr3_aa: CASSPVEGSPEAFF
cdr3_nt: TGTGCCAGCTCACCGGTGGAGGGTTCCCCTGAAGCTTTCTTT

d_call: NA
j_call: TRBJ1-5
v_call: TRBV20-1
cdr3_aa: CSASPPGLYQPQHF
cdr3_nt: TGCAGTGCTAGTCCCCCGGGACTATATCAGCCCCAGCATTTT